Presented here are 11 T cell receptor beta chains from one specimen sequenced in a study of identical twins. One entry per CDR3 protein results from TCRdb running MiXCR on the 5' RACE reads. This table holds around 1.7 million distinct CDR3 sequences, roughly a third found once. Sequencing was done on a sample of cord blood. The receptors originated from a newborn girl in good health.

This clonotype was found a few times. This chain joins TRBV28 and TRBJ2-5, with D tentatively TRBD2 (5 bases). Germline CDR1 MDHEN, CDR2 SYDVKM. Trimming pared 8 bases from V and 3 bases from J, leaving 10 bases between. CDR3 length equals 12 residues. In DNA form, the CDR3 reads TGTGCCAGCGGGCAGCGGAAAGAGACCCAGTACTTC. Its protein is CASGQRKETQYF.

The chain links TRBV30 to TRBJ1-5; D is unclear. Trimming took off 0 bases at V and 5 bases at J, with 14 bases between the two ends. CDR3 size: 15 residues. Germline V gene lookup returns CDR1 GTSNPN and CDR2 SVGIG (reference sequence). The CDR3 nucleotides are TGTGCCTGGAGTGTAGACGGCACCGGGTATCAGCCCCAGCATTTT. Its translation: CAWSVDGTGYQPQHF.

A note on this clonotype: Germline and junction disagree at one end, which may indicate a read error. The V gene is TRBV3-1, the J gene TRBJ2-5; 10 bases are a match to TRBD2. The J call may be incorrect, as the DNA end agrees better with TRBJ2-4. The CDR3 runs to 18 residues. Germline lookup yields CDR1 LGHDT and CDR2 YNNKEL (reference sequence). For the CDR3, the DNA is TGTGCCGGCAGCCACAGGACTAGCGGACCCCAAGCCAAAAACATTCAGTACTTC. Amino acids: CAGSHRTSGPQAKNIQYF.

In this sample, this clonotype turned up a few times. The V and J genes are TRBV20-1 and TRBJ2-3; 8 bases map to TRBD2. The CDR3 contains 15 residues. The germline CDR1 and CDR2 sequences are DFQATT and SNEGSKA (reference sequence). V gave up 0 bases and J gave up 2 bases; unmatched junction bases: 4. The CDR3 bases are TGCAGTGCTAGAGAAGGTAGCGGGGACACAGATACGCAGTATTTT. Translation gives CSAREGSGDTDTQYF.

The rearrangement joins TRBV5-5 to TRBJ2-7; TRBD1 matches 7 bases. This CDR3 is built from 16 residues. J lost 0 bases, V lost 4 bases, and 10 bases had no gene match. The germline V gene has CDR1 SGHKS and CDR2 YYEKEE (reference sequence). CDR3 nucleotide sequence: TGTGCCAGCAGCCGTGTAGGGACAGCCTCCTCCTACGAGCAGTACTTC. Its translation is CASSRVGTASSYEQYF.

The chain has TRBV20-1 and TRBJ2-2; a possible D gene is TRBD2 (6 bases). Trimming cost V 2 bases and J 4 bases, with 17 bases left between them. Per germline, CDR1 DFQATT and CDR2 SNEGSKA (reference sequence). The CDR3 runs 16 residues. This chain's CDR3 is CSARPTSLPLTGELFF. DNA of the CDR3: TGCAGTGCTAGACCGACTAGTTTACCCCTCACCGGGGAGCTGTTTTTT.

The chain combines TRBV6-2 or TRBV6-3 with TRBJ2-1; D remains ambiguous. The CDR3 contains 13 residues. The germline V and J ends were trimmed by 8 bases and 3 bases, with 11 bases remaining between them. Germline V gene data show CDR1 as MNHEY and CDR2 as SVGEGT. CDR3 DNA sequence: TGTGCCAGCTCTGGTTTTTGCTACAATGAGCAGTTCTTC. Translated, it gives CASSGFCYNEQFF.

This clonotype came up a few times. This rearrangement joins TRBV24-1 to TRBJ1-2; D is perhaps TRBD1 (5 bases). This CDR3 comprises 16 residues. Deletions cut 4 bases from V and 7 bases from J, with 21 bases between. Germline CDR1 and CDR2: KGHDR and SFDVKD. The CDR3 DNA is TGTGCCACCAGTGACCCCGAGCAGGGTGGTCCTGTTGGCTACACCTTC. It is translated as CATSDPEQGGPVGYTF.

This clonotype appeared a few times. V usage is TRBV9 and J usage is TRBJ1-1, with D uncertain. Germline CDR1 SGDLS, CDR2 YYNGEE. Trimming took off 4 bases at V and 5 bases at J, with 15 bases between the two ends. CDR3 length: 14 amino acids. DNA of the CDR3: TGTGCCAGCAGCCTGAGGGAGGAGGGAACTGAAGCTTTCTTT. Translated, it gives CASSLREEGTEAFF. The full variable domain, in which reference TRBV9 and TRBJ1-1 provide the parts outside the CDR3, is DSGVTQTPKHLITATGQRVTLRCSPRSGDLSVYWYQQSLDQGLQFLIQYYNGEERAKGNILERFSAQQFPDLHSELNLSSLELGDSALYFCASSLREEGTEAFFGQGTRLTVV.

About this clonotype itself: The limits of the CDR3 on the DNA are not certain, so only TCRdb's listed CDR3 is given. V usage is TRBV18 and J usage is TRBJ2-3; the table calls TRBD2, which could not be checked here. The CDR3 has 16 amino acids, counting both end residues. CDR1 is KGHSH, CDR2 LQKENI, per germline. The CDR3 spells CASSPVASGSPDTRYF.

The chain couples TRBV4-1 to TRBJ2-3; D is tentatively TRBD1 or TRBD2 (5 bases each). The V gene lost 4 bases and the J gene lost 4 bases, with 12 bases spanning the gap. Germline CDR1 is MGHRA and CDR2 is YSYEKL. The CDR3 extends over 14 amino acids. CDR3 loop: CASSPGPVPDTQYF. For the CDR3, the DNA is TGCGCCAGCAGCCCGGGACCAGTCCCAGATACGCAGTATTTT.